This TCR beta chain comes out of a study of control samples from healthy donors and cancer patients. Using immunoSEQ multiplex PCR, the repertoire was profiled, and TCRdb retains in-frame clones only, with some absent. The sample includes approximately 87,000 clones, 90% to 95% of them seen just once. CDR1 and CDR2 (germline): GTSNPN, SVGIG (reference sequence). CDR3 size: 10 residues. V lost 2 bases and J 9 bases, leaving 5 bases between the germline ends. Sample: blood. This chain connects TRBV30 to TRBJ2-1; no definite D call. The TCR was taken from a man over 45 in good health. CDR3 coding DNA: TGTGCCTGGAGTAGGAGTGAGCAGTTCTTC. This encodes CAWSRSEQFF.